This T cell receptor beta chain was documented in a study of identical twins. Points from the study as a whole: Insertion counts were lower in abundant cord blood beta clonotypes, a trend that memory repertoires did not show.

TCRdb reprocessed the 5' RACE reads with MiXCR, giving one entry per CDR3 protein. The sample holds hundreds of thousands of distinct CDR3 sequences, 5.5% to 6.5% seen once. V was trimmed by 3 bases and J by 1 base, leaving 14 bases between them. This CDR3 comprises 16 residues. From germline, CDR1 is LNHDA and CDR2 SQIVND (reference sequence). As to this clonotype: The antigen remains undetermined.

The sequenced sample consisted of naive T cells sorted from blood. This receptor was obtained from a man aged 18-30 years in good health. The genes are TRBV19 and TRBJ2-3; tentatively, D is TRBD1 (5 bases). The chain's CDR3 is CASSIRGREGTDTQYF. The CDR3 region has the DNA TGTGCCAGTAGTATCAGAGGCAGGGAAGGCACAGATACGCAGTATTTT.